Listed here are 5 T cell receptor beta chains from one sample, sequenced in a study of blood T cells in healthy people across ages. The authors ran a second PCR of about 6 to 12 cycles using a sample-barcoded 5' primer and a J-beta primer mix. TCRdb analysed the 5' RACE reads with MiXCR anew, one entry per CDR3 protein. The sample lists around 1.5 million distinct CDR3 sequences, approximately 32% occurring once. Sequences were obtained from blood. The receptor set was obtained from a woman between 25 and 40 years old in good health.

A few counts support this clonotype. The chain recombines TRBV21-1 with TRBJ2-1; the DNA was not compared with TRBD2, the D call given in the table. TRBV21-1 corresponds to a pseudogene. The CDR3 covers 17 residues. The CDR3 DNA reads TGTGCCAGCAGCAAAGTGGATCGGAGCGGGGCCTACAATGAGCAGTTCTTC. This sequence encodes CASSKVDRSGAYNEQFF.

The chain has TRBV27 and TRBJ1-1; possibly TRBD1 for D (5 bases). The CDR3 loop spans 14 amino acids. Trimming pared 10 bases from V and 7 bases from J, leaving 22 bases between. Germline V gene sequence: CDR1 MNHEY, CDR2 SMNVEV (reference sequence). The CDR3 reads CANRPGSGGIEAFF. The CDR3 DNA sequence: TGTGCCAACAGACCGGGCTCTGGGGGGATTGAAGCTTTCTTT.

This clonotype was seen a handful of times. The chain joins TRBV9 to TRBJ2-6, with no clear D. The V gene lost 0 bases and the J gene lost 3 bases, with 13 bases spanning the gap. The CDR3 spans 17 residues. Germline lookup yields CDR1 SGDLS and CDR2 YYNGEE. The CDR3 sequence is CASSVGVLTVGANVLTF. The CDR3 bases are TGTGCCAGCAGCGTAGGCGTACTGACCGTTGGGGCCAACGTCCTGACTTTC.

The J gene is TRBJ1-1, the V gene TRBV29-1; tentative D call: TRBD1 (5 bases). The CDR3 contains 15 residues. The germline V and J ends were trimmed by 0 bases and 2 bases, with 13 bases remaining between them. Germline-derived CDR1 and CDR2 are SQVTM and ANQGSEA. CDR3 bases: TGCAGCGTTGAAGATCGTCAACAGGTAAACACTGAAGCTTTCTTT. This sequence encodes CSVEDRQQVNTEAFF.

This clonotype came up a few times. The J gene is TRBJ2-3, the V gene TRBV7-3; D is perhaps TRBD1 (5 bases). V was cut by 6 bases and J by 0 bases, with 13 bases left in between. The CDR3 length is 15 residues. In germline, CDR1 is SGHTA, CDR2 FQGTGA. The CDR3, as DNA: TGTGCCAGCAGTAAGGGGTCCACGAGCACAGATACGCAGTATTTT. This gives the protein CASSKGSTSTDTQYF.